These T cell receptor beta chains were read from a single sample in a study of read filtering for tumor transcriptome and immune sequencing. TCRdb independently ran MiXCR on the reads; one entry per CDR3 protein. The data contain some 38,000 distinct CDR3 sequences, over 11% of them singletons. Sequencing was carried out using a population of CD138-negative cells sorted from bone marrow. Receptors originate from a donor at least 40 years old with multiple myeloma. Each CDR3 is given with its conserved first and last residue. A D gene is named only where the DNA matches it firmly. Clone size is shown for a subset of rows, as once, few, many or a class of expanded clone.

j_gene | abundance | d_gene | v_gene | CDR3nt | CDR3aa
TRBJ2-1 | few | NA | TRBV12-3/TRBV12-4 | TGTGCCAACAGTCTACGGAAAGGGAACTCCTACAATGAGCAGTTCTTC | CANSLRKGNSYNEQFF
TRBJ2-5 | many | NA | TRBV20-1 | TGCAGTGCTAGCCCGGGACTTGAGACCCAGTACTTC | CSASPGLETQYF
TRBJ2-7 | NA | TRBD1 | TRBV12-3/TRBV12-4 | TGTGGCAGCAGTTTAGTAGGGGACAGAGAATACGGGCAGTACTTC | CGSSLVGDREYGQYF
TRBJ1-2 | many | NA | TRBV7-9 | TGTGCCAGCAGCTCCACCCTAAGCAGGTTGAAGAACTATGGCTACACCTTC | CASSSTLSRLKNYGYTF
TRBJ1-5 | many | TRBD1 | TRBV6-5 | TGTGCCAGCAGTCCTTATCAGGGGGACTCTCAGCCCCAGCATTTT | CASSPYQGDSQPQHF
TRBJ2-4 | many | NA | TRBV20-1 | TGCAGCTGTGGCGGGGGCGCATCCAAAAACATTCAGTACTTC | CSCGGGASKNIQYF
TRBJ2-3 | many | TRBD2 | TRBV5-1 | TGCGCCAGCAGCTTGACGCCGGGGGGGGTCGAATATACGCAGTATTTT | CASSLTPGGVEYTQYF
TRBJ2-3 | many | NA | TRBV11-2 | TGTGCCAGCAGCTTAGGCTACAGCACAGATACGCAGTATTTT | CASSLGYSTDTQYF
TRBJ2-1 | many | NA | TRBV5-4 | TGTGCCAGCAGCACACAGGGGAGGACCTACAATGAGCAGTTCTTC | CASSTQGRTYNEQFF
TRBJ1-4 | many | NA | TRBV5-5 | TGTGCCAGCAGCTTGGACACTCATAATGAAAAACTGTTTTTT | CASSLDTHNEKLFF
TRBJ1-4 | medium-sized | TRBD1 | TRBV29-1 | TGCAGCGTTGAAGAGGAGGACAGGGAAAAACTGTTTTTT | CSVEEEDREKLFF
TRBJ2-3 | many | NA | TRBV6-1 | TGTGCCAGCAGCCCGGTCACTGATACGCAGTATTTT | CASSPVTDTQYF
TRBJ2-6 | few | NA | TRBV7-9 | TGTGCCAGCAGCCAAACGAGACAGAGATTTCAGTCTGGGGCCAACGTCCTGACTTTC | CASSQTRQRFQSGANVLTF
TRBJ2-3 | few | NA | TRBV7-2 | TGTGCCAGCAGCCCCTTTGCGGGGATCACAGATACGCAGTATTTT | CASSPFAGITDTQYF
TRBJ1-2 | many | TRBD1 | TRBV5-5 | TGTGCCAGCAGCTTGAGGACAGGGCTTGGCTATGGCTACACCTTC | CASSLRTGLGYGYTF
TRBJ2-2 | NA | NA | TRBV6-1 | TGTGCCAGCAGTGAATTACAGATCGTAAACACCGGGGAGCTGTTTTTT | CASSELQIVNTGELFF
TRBJ1-1 | few | TRBD1 | TRBV27 | TGTGCCAGCAGTTTATGGGACAGGGTAACTGAAGCTTTCTTT | CASSLWDRVTEAFF
TRBJ2-5 | many | TRBD2 | TRBV5-1 | TGCGCCAGCAGCGCAGGACTAGCGGGGATTCAAGAGACCCAGTACTTC | CASSAGLAGIQETQYF
TRBJ2-4 | many | TRBD1 | TRBV7-6 | TGTGCCAGCAGCTTAGCAGTGGTCAGGGGGCCCATAAACATTCAGTACTTC | CASSLAVVRGPINIQYF
TRBJ1-6 | many | NA | TRBV9 | TGTGCCAGCAGCTCTCGGCCTAATTCACCCCTCCACTTT | CASSSRPNSPLHF
TRBJ1-2 | many | TRBD1 | TRBV9 | TGTGCCAGCAGCACACGGACAGGGGGCAACTATGGCTACACCTTC | CASSTRTGGNYGYTF
TRBJ2-7 | many | NA | TRBV3-1 | TGTGCCAGCAGCCAAGTCCGTTCCCTTCGCCGCGGCGCCTACGAGCAGTACTTC | CASSQVRSLRRGAYEQYF
TRBJ2-2 | many | TRBD2 | TRBV27 | TGTGCCAGCAGGAGGACTAGCGGATCGAACACCGGGGAGCTGTTTTTT | CASRRTSGSNTGELFF
TRBJ2-3 | many | NA | TRBV28 | TGTGCCAGCAGGCGGGATACGCAGTATTTT | CASRRDTQYF
TRBJ2-6 | many | TRBD1 | TRBV5-1 | TGCGCCAGCAGCCGGACAGGGGGCCATGACGCTGGGGCCAACGTCCTGACTTTC | CASSRTGGHDAGANVLTF
TRBJ1-1 | many | NA | TRBV13 | TGTGCCAGCAGCCCCTCCACTGAAGCTTTCTTT | CASSPSTEAFF
TRBJ2-5 | many | NA | TRBV6-2/TRBV6-3 | TGTGCCAGCAGTCCTCCCTCCCCGAGGGGGACCCAGTACTTC | CASSPPSPRGTQYF
TRBJ2-3 | NA | NA | TRBV27 | TGTGCCAGCAGTCCCGCAGACACAGATACGCAGTATTTT | CASSPADTDTQYF
TRBJ2-2 | many | NA | TRBV7-9 | TGTGCCAGCAGCCCCCGAATCGGCATCACCGGGGAGCTGTTTTTT | CASSPRIGITGELFF
TRBJ2-1 | many | TRBD2 | TRBV11-2 | TGTGCCAGCAGCTTAGTAATCGGGACTAGCGGGATCAATGAGCAGTTCTTC | CASSLVIGTSGINEQFF
TRBJ2-7 | many | NA | TRBV20-1 | TGCAGTGCTAGAGACCCCACAGGGAGCTACGAGCAGTACTTC | CSARDPTGSYEQYF
TRBJ2-2 | many | NA | TRBV18 | TGTGCCAGCTCACCACAACTAAACACCGGGGAGCTGTTTTTT | CASSPQLNTGELFF
TRBJ2-1 | NA | TRBD2 | TRBV20-1 | TGCAGTGCAGTGGGACCCGGACTAGCGGGGGCCCCTGGGGGCAATGAGCAGTTCTTC | CSAVGPGLAGAPGGNEQFF
TRBJ2-6 | many | TRBD1 | TRBV2 | TGTGCCAGCAGTGTATCGGGACAGGGGGCCTACTCTGGGGCCAACGTCCTGACTTTC | CASSVSGQGAYSGANVLTF
TRBJ2-7 | many | TRBD1 | TRBV7-9 | TGTGCCAGCAGCGTGAACAGGGGGCACTACGAGCAGTACTTC | CASSVNRGHYEQYF
TRBJ2-3 | many | NA | TRBV24-1 | TGTGCCACCAGTGCGGGAACCGGGAACACAGATACGCAGTATTTT | CATSAGTGNTDTQYF
TRBJ2-7 | many | NA | TRBV28 | TGTGCCAGCAGTTATAAGACAGGCCCCTACGAGCAGTACTTC | CASSYKTGPYEQYF
TRBJ2-1 | many | NA | TRBV7-2 | TGTGCCAGCAGCTCGGACGGGAACCTTTACAATGAGCAGTTCTTC | CASSSDGNLYNEQFF
TRBJ2-6 | many | NA | TRBV3-1 | TGTGCCAGCAGCCGTTATGGCCACTCTGGGGCCAACGTCCTGACTTTC | CASSRYGHSGANVLTF
TRBJ2-3 | many | NA | TRBV4-2 | TGTGCCAGCAGCCAGAAGCCCCGGACATACACAGATACGCAGTATTTT | CASSQKPRTYTDTQYF
TRBJ2-1 | medium-sized | TRBD1 | TRBV20-1 | TGCAGTGCAACCGACAGGGAAGGACCCTGGGATGAGCAGTTCTTC | CSATDREGPWDEQFF
TRBJ1-3 | few | NA | TRBV5-1 | TGCGCCAGCAGCTTGGAGCAGGGGCTCACTGGAAACACCATATATTTT | CASSLEQGLTGNTIYF